Detailed here is one T cell receptor beta chain. Autoimmune disease history or systemic immunosuppression disqualified patients. The sample is drawn from a study of OX40 agonist ivuxolimab in advanced cancers. Study information: The patients' treatment was ivuxolimab, an agonistic anti-OX40 (CD134) antibody.

The CDR3 length is 16 residues. Germline values: CDR1 SGDLS, CDR2 YYNGEE. V was pared by 4 bases and J by 1 base, with 14 bases between. Produced via immunoSEQ multiplex PCR; TCRdb's table is partial and in-frame only. The table records more than 85,000 clones, more than 70% of them present only once. The rearrangement uses TRBV9 and TRBJ2-2; a possible D gene is TRBD2 (5 bases). Sequenced here: CD4+ or CD8+ T cells sorted from blood, sampled in a trial of the OX40 agonist ivuxolimab. This TCR derives from an adult with an advanced solid tumor such as melanoma, head and neck, liver or kidney cancer. Here the CDR3 reads CASSTGLVLNTGELFF. CDR3 nucleotides: TGTGCCAGCAGCACCGGACTGGTTCTGAACACCGGGGAGCTGTTTTTT.